These 27 T cell receptor beta chains came from one sample sequenced in a study of cytotoxic CD8 clonotypes in ibrutinib-treated CLL. Clones were read by immunoSEQ multiplex PCR, and TCRdb kept only the in-frame ones, dropping some. There are over 95,000 clones in the sample; 58% occur only once, and under 45% lies in the top ten. The specimen was PBMCs, collected after 24 months of ibrutinib treatment. The receptors here all came from a human donor with chronic lymphocytic leukemia.

This clone appeared a few times. The J gene is TRBJ1-1, the V gene TRBV7-2; possible D gene TRBD1, 5 bases. Deletions cut 4 bases from V and 8 bases from J, with 14 bases between. Germline loops: CDR1 SGHTA, CDR2 FQGNSA. This CDR3 region has 13 residues. The CDR3 DNA follows: TGTGCCAGCAGCTACCAGACAGAGGGGGAAGCTTTCTTT. Amino acids: CASSYQTEGEAFF.

V gene TRBV7-2 combines with J gene TRBJ1-5; the D gene is possibly TRBD1 (5 bases). In germline, CDR1 is SGHTA, CDR2 FQGNSA. Trimming shortened V by 2 bases and J by 8 bases, and 10 bases separated the two germline ends. The CDR3 spans 13 residues. In DNA form, the CDR3 reads TGTGCCAGCAGCTTAACGGGGGGGAAGCCCCAGCATTTT. Protein: CASSLTGGKPQHF. The variable domain in full, completed from reference TRBV7-2 and TRBJ1-5, reads GAGVSQSPSNKVTEKGKDVELRCDPISGHTALYWYRQSLGQGLEFLIYFQGNSAPDKSGLPSDRFSAERTGGSVSTLTIQRTQQEDSAVYLCASSLTGGKPQHFGDGTRLSIL.

This clone was seen just once. V is TRBV6-5 and J is TRBJ2-2; D possibly corresponds to TRBD2 (6 bases). The CDR3 totals 16 residues. Germline values: CDR1 MNHEY, CDR2 SVGAGI. Trimming removed 2 bases from V and 0 bases from J, with 10 bases in between. The CDR3 nucleotides are TGTGCCAGCAGTTACAGGGACTCGCCGAACACCGGGGAGCTGTTTTTT. It yields the protein CASSYRDSPNTGELFF.

V is TRBV6-1 and J is TRBJ2-7; 7 nucleotides match TRBD2. This CDR3 has 12 residues. The trim removed 7 bases at V and 5 bases at J, leaving 5 bases unmatched. The V gene's germline CDR1 is MNHNS and CDR2 SASEGT. As DNA, the CDR3 is TGTGCCAGCATTGGGGGGAGGGACGAGCAGTACTTC. It codes for CASIGGRDEQYF.

The rearrangement links TRBV29-1 to TRBJ1-1, with D possibly matching TRBD1 (6 bases). The CDR3 runs to 13 residues. Trimming removed 7 bases at V and 2 bases at J, with 14 bases between. Germline values: CDR1 SQVTM, CDR2 ANQGSEA. The CDR3 is CSAQGRANTEAFF. The CDR3, as DNA: TGCAGCGCCCAGGGGAGGGCCAACACTGAAGCTTTCTTT.

V and J are TRBV5-1 and TRBJ2-7; 9 nucleotides line up with TRBD1. The CDR3 runs to 14 residues. Germline loops: CDR1 SGHRS, CDR2 YFSETQ. Germline trimming cut 5 bases from V and 6 bases from J; bases unmatched to any gene: 9. The CDR3 nucleotides are TGCGCCAGCAGGCCCGGGACAGGGTCGTCCGAGCAGTACTTC. Translating gives CASRPGTGSSEQYF.

J is TRBJ1-4 and V is TRBV19; the D is unclear. V lost 4 bases to trimming and J lost 7 bases, with 13 bases between them. This CDR3 region has 14 residues. From germline, CDR1 is LNHDA and CDR2 SQIVND (reference sequence). CDR3 DNA sequence: TGTGCCAGTAGTACCAGCCCCCGCGGTGAAAAACTGTTTTTT. Translating it yields CASSTSPRGEKLFF.

This rearrangement joins TRBV5-6 to TRBJ2-7, with D unresolved. The V end was cut by 3 bases, the J end by 3 bases, with 10 bases between. This CDR3 comprises 13 residues. Germline CDR1 is SGHDT and CDR2 is YYEEEE. This CDR3 reads CASSYNRNYEQYF. CDR3 nucleotide sequence: TGTGCCAGCAGCTACAACAGAAACTACGAGCAGTACTTC.

The V call is TRBV18, the J call TRBJ2-5; D is uncertain. This CDR3 is 13 amino acids long. Germline loops: CDR1 KGHSH, CDR2 LQKENI. V was clipped by 1 base and J by 3 bases, with 6 bases between them. The CDR3 loop is CASSPRNEETQYF. The CDR3 DNA sequence: TGTGCCAGCTCACCACGAAACGAAGAGACCCAGTACTTC.

This clone was seen just once. The V and J genes are TRBV9 and TRBJ2-5; weak D call: TRBD2 (6 bases). Trimming shortened V by 0 bases and J by 2 bases, and 11 bases separated the two germline ends. Looked up from germline, CDR1 is SGDLS and CDR2 is YYNGEE. This CDR3 comprises 15 residues. The CDR3 bases are TGTGCCAGCAGCGTAGAAGGGCGGGGACAAGAGACCCAGTACTTC. Translated, it gives CASSVEGRGQETQYF.

CDR3 nucleotide sequence: TGTGCCAGCAGCTTAACAAGTAATTCACCCCTCCACTTT. Translating it yields CASSLTSNSPLHF. The chain combines TRBV7-8 with TRBJ1-6; D unresolved. The V gene lost 2 bases and the J gene lost 6 bases, with 5 bases spanning the gap. This CDR3 has 13 amino acids. CDR1 SGHVS and CDR2 FQNEAQ come from the germline V gene.

The chain employs TRBV27 and TRBJ1-6; D remains ambiguous. The CDR3 extends over 14 amino acids. Trimming left V 6 bases short and J 7 bases short, with 13 bases between. Per the germline V gene, CDR1 is MNHEY and CDR2 is SMNVEV (reference sequence). CDR3 bases: TGTGCCAGCAGCCTAAACGGATGGAATTCACCCCTCCACTTT. Protein product: CASSLNGWNSPLHF.

The chain combines TRBV28 with TRBJ2-5; no definite D call. V lost 2 bases, J lost 6 bases, and 10 bases lay in between. This CDR3 region has 13 residues. Germline V gives CDR1 MDHEN, CDR2 SYDVKM. CDR3 bases: TGTGCCAGCAGTTTAATGGGCGTTAAGACCCAGTACTTC. Protein sequence: CASSLMGVKTQYF.

CDR3 in amino acids: CASSPRGEQFF. The CDR3 nucleotides read TGTGCCAGCTCTCCCCGAGGTGAGCAGTTCTTC. The chain joins TRBV18 to TRBJ2-1; D not certain. The length of the CDR3 is 11 residues. Germline-derived CDR1 and CDR2 are KGHSH and LQKENI. The V end lost 6 bases, the J end lost 9 bases, and 9 bases lay between the germline ends. The full variable domain, completed using reference TRBV18 and TRBJ2-1, is NAGVMQNPRHLVRRRGQEARLRCSPMKGHSHVYWYRQLPEEGLKFMVYLQKENIIDESGMPKERFSAEFPKEGPSILRIQQVVRGDSAAYFCASSPRGEQFFGPGTRLTVL.

The gene calls are TRBV2 and TRBJ1-2; the match to TRBD1 covers 7 bases. Germline CDR1 is SNHLY and CDR2 is FYNNEI. The CDR3 contains 13 residues. V trimming: 4 bases; J trimming: 3 bases; junction bases outside the gene matches: 2. In DNA, the CDR3 is TGTGCCAGCAGTGGACAGGGATACTATGGCTACACCTTC. It yields the protein CASSGQGYYGYTF.

The rearrangement joins TRBV29-1 to TRBJ2-1, with 9 positions matching TRBD1. The CDR3 is made up of 15 amino acids. With V trimmed by 7 bases and J by 6 bases, 13 bases remained unmatched. Germline CDR1 and CDR2: SQVTM and ANQGSEA. This CDR3 reads CSGLGNRGQINEQFF. The CDR3 bases are TGCAGCGGGCTTGGGAACAGGGGGCAGATCAATGAGCAGTTCTTC.

The chain employs TRBV5-4 and TRBJ1-2; D might be TRBD1 (5 bases). The CDR3 contains 13 residues. Germline V gives CDR1 SGHNT, CDR2 YYREEE (reference sequence). Between the trimmed V and J ends, which lost 4 bases and 2 bases, there was a span of 9 bases. CDR3: CASSGPGNYGYTF. CDR3 coding DNA: TGTGCCAGCAGCGGCCCAGGGAACTATGGCTACACCTTC.

This sequence joins TRBV9 and TRBJ2-5; D call uncertain. V was pared by 7 bases and J by 1 base, with 8 bases between. The CDR3 contains 12 residues. The germline gives CDR1 SGDLS, CDR2 YYNGEE. CDR3 nucleotide sequence: TGTGCCAGCGGTTACAGCCAAGAGACCCAGTACTTC. It is translated as CASGYSQETQYF.

The rearrangement links TRBV19 to TRBJ2-5; possible D gene TRBD2, 6 bases. Looked up from germline, CDR1 is LNHDA and CDR2 is SQIVND (reference sequence). Between the trimmed V and J ends, which lost 3 bases and 5 bases, there was a span of 19 bases. The CDR3 has 16 residues. The CDR3 spells CASSMGRRGSMETQYF. As DNA, the CDR3 is TGTGCCAGTAGTATGGGACGGCGGGGCAGTATGGAGACCCAGTACTTC.

This clone was seen more than once but under ten times. This CDR3 reads CASGQRNTEAFF. CDR3 sequence (DNA): TGTGCCAGTGGACAGAGGAACACTGAAGCTTTCTTT. This chain joins TRBV6-5 and TRBJ1-1; the D gene is possibly TRBD1 (6 bases). This CDR3 has 12 amino acids. The germline V gene encodes CDR1 MNHEY and CDR2 SVGAGI. V was shortened by 9 bases and J by 1 base, with 9 bases between the two germline ends.

The rearrangement links TRBV7-2 to TRBJ2-1, with 10 bases aligning to TRBD2. With V trimmed by 1 base and J by 8 bases, 8 bases remained unmatched. Germline lookup yields CDR1 SGHTA and CDR2 FQGNSA. The CDR3 sequence is 16 residues long. The CDR3 region is CASSLGAGGSRHEQFF. The CDR3 DNA is TGTGCCAGCAGCTTAGGAGCGGGGGGGTCACGTCATGAGCAGTTCTTC. The whole variable domain, remainder taken from reference TRBV7-2 and TRBJ2-1, is GAGVSQSPSNKVTEKGKDVELRCDPISGHTALYWYRQSLGQGLEFLIYFQGNSAPDKSGLPSDRFSAERTGGSVSTLTIQRTQQEDSAVYLCASSLGAGGSRHEQFFGPGTRLTVL.

The genes are TRBV5-1 and TRBJ2-1; TRBD1 might be the D (7 bases). Trimming shortened V by 4 bases and J by 7 bases, and 21 bases separated the two germline ends. The CDR3 has 16 residues. Germline V gene lookup returns CDR1 SGHRS and CDR2 YFSETQ. The CDR3 sequence: CASSPFEEGARNEQFF. The CDR3 DNA is TGCGCCAGCAGCCCCTTCGAGGAGGGGGCACGAAATGAGCAGTTCTTC. Combining the CDR3 with reference TRBV5-1 and TRBJ2-1 gives the whole variable domain KAGVTQTPRYLIKTRGQQVTLSCSPISGHRSVSWYQQTPGQGLQFLFEYFSETQRNKGNFPGRFSGRQFSNSRSEMNVSTLELGDSALYLCASSPFEEGARNEQFFGPGTRLTVL.

V and J are TRBV5-1 and TRBJ1-3; 9 positions agree with TRBD1. The CDR3 totals 16 residues. The junction had 7 bases not matched to a gene; V was cut back by 6 bases and J by 0 bases. Germline V gene data show CDR1 as SGHRS and CDR2 as YFSETQ. Here the CDR3 reads CASTPAGQGSGNTIYF. In nucleotides, the CDR3 is TGCGCCAGCACCCCGGCGGGACAGGGCTCTGGAAACACCATATATTTT.

J is TRBJ1-6 and V is TRBV7-2; D not certain. The CDR3 loop spans 14 amino acids. V was shortened by 5 bases and J by 6 bases, with 11 bases between the two germline ends. Germline values: CDR1 SGHTA, CDR2 FQGNSA. The CDR3 DNA reads TGTGCCAGCAGCGACCGGGGTACTAATTCACCCCTCCACTTT. It codes for CASSDRGTNSPLHF.

The chain carries TRBV14 and TRBJ2-1, with D perhaps TRBD1 (5 bases). The CDR3 loop spans 15 amino acids. V lost 1 base, J lost 6 bases, and 13 bases lay in between. The germline gives CDR1 SGHDN, CDR2 FVKESK. The CDR3 reads CASSQVAGPSNEQFF. As DNA, the CDR3 is TGTGCCAGCAGCCAAGTGGCAGGGCCCTCCAATGAGCAGTTCTTC.

This rearrangement joins TRBV5-1 to TRBJ2-7; D is possibly TRBD1 (6 bases). Germline V gives CDR1 SGHRS, CDR2 YFSETQ. The CDR3 extends over 15 amino acids. V shed 4 bases and J shed 6 bases, with 20 bases lying between them. The CDR3 DNA reads as TGCGCCAGCAGCGACCGAACAGGGACGGTGAGCGAGCAGTACTTC. Translation gives CASSDRTGTVSEQYF.

The chain links TRBV5-1 to TRBJ2-3; D is unclear. The CDR3 consists of 15 residues. CDR1 SGHRS and CDR2 YFSETQ come from the germline V gene. V was trimmed by 0 bases and J by 0 bases, leaving 8 bases between them. CDR3 sequence reads: CASSLDTASTDTQYF. The CDR3 nucleotides read TGCGCCAGCAGCTTGGACACCGCTAGCACAGATACGCAGTATTTT.